This TCR beta chain was captured in a study of cytomegalovirus exposure and HLA in healthy donors. The study's findings and limits: Earlier analysis yielded a pattern in which most TCR beta V segments were productive about 87% or about 30% of the time. Relative to the approximately 700-donor mean, N-insertions were reportedly fewer in an Asian-associated ancestry cluster in a later analysis. As was reported, the HLA-A and HLA-B alleles of most subjects were accurately predicted from TCR beta sequences. Most TCRs appeared rarely, but some public TCRs recurred in many donors.

The PCR contained 60 Vbeta and 13 Jbeta primers. Sequencing used immunoSEQ multiplex PCR; TCRdb keeps in-frame clones, though not all of them. Of about 130,000 clones listed, over 75% are singletons. Turning to this clone: Its specificity is unknown.

V lost 0 bases, J lost 3 bases, and 9 bases stayed unmatched. This CDR3 spans 17 amino acids. Germline V lookup: CDR1 SQVTM, CDR2 ANQGSEA. Input material: PBMCs. This clonotype was obtained from a woman between 40 and 55 years old in good health and CMV-seropositive. The rearrangement uses TRBV29-1 and TRBJ2-2, with 8 nucleotides matching TRBD2. The CDR3 spells CSVEDRSAGGYTGELFF. DNA for the CDR3: TGCAGCGTTGAAGATCGGTCGGCGGGAGGATACACCGGGGAGCTGTTTTTT.